This is a list of T cell receptor beta chains from one sample in a study of cytomegalovirus exposure and HLA in healthy donors. The repertoire was sequenced with immunoSEQ multiplex PCR; TCRdb's copy has only in-frame clones and lacks some. The sample carries 100,000 to 120,000 clones, roughly three quarters recorded once. Specimen: PBMCs. All receptors come from a male donor in good health and CMV-seronegative. Each CDR3 is given with its conserved first and last residue. A D gene is named only where the DNA matches it firmly. Clone size is shown for a subset of rows, as once, few, many or a class of expanded clone.

D | J | size | V | CDR3 | DNA
TRBD2 | TRBJ2-1 | - | TRBV14 | CASSPGTSGNNEQFF | TGTGCCAGCAGCCCCGGGACTAGCGGGAACAATGAGCAGTTCTTC
- | TRBJ2-2 | - | TRBV6-4 | CASSDSTANTGELFF | TGTGCCAGCAGTGACTCGACAGCGAACACCGGGGAGCTGTTTTTT
- | TRBJ2-7 | - | TRBV28 | CASSFSYYEQYF | TGTGCCAGCAGTTTCAGTTACTACGAGCAGTACTTC
- | TRBJ2-7 | once | TRBV5-4 | CASSRDWGGEQYF | TGTGCCAGCAGCAGAGACTGGGGAGGAGAGCAGTACTTC
- | TRBJ1-1 | few | TRBV25-1 | CASSLPGGGVEAFF | TGTGCCAGCAGCTTACCGGGCGGGGGGGTTGAAGCTTTCTTT
- | TRBJ2-7 | - | TRBV4-3 | CASSQDKQGRYEQYF | TGCGCCAGCAGCCAAGATAAACAGGGGAGGTACGAGCAGTACTTC
TRBD1 | TRBJ2-7 | - | TRBV5-1 | CASSLYQGVAPYEQYF | TGCGCCAGCAGCTTGTACCAGGGGGTCGCTCCCTACGAGCAGTACTTC
TRBD1 | TRBJ1-1 | - | TRBV27 | CASSLAGQGFTEAFF | TGTGCCAGCAGTTTGGCGGGACAGGGGTTCACTGAAGCTTTCTTT
TRBD2 | TRBJ2-7 | few | TRBV19 | CASSFPGREVYEQYF | TGTGCCAGTAGCTTCCCGGGGCGGGAGGTATACGAGCAGTACTTC
TRBD2 | TRBJ2-3 | - | TRBV5-1 | CASSLGLAEFTDTQYF | TGCGCCAGCAGCTTGGGGCTAGCGGAATTCACAGATACGCAGTATTTT
- | TRBJ2-1 | - | TRBV11-3 | CASSLPQLGGNEQFF | TGTGCCAGCAGCTTACCCCAACTAGGGGGCAATGAGCAGTTCTTC
- | TRBJ2-7 | - | TRBV7-2 | CASSTDRLADEQYF | TGTGCCAGCAGCACCGACAGGCTGGCGGACGAGCAGTACTTC
- | TRBJ1-1 | few | TRBV9 | CASSALGREAFF | TGTGCCAGCAGCGCCCTCGGGAGGGAAGCTTTCTTT
- | TRBJ2-5 | - | TRBV28 | CASRKPGQETQYF | TGTGCCAGCAGAAAACCGGGACAAGAGACCCAGTACTTC
TRBD1 | TRBJ1-4 | once | TRBV27 | CASSLRMTGLNEKLFF | TGTGCCAGCAGTTTACGTATGACAGGGCTAAATGAAAAACTGTTTTTT
- | TRBJ2-1 | - | TRBV10-1 | CASSLATPGVDEQFF | TGCGCCAGCAGTCTAGCGACCCCCGGAGTGGATGAGCAGTTCTTC
- | TRBJ1-5 | - | TRBV28 | CASSLLGVTYQPQHF | TGTGCCAGCAGTTTACTCGGGGTTACGTATCAGCCCCAGCATTTT
- | TRBJ1-1 | - | TRBV29-1 | CSVEDRTGKNTEAFF | TGCAGCGTTGAAGATCGAACAGGAAAGAACACTGAAGCTTTCTTT
- | TRBJ1-1 | - | TRBV11-3 | CASSSLDRNTEAFF | TGTGCCAGCAGCTCATTGGACAGGAACACTGAAGCTTTCTTT
- | TRBJ2-6 | - | TRBV4-3 | CASSQARAGANVLTF | TGCGCCAGCAGCCAAGCCAGGGCTGGGGCCAACGTCCTGACTTTC
TRBD1 | TRBJ1-2 | - | TRBV5-1 | CASSPTGGNGYTF | TGCGCCAGCAGCCCGACAGGGGGAAATGGCTACACCTTC
TRBD2 | TRBJ2-1 | few | TRBV5-4 | CASTHQGLAGVEQFF | TGTGCCAGCACCCACCAGGGACTAGCGGGAGTTGAGCAGTTCTTC
TRBD1 | TRBJ2-2 | - | TRBV19 | CASANPHGQVVSTGELFF | TGTGCCAGTGCGAATCCGCATGGACAGGTGGTTAGCACCGGGGAGCTGTTTTTT
TRBD1 | TRBJ2-7 | - | TRBV14 | CASSQGTGAYEQYF | TGTGCCAGCAGCCAAGGGACAGGGGCCTACGAGCAGTACTTC
TRBD2 | TRBJ2-1 | - | TRBV7-3 | CASSPPGLAISEQFF | TGTGCCAGCAGCCCCCCGGGACTAGCTATTAGTGAGCAGTTCTTC
TRBD2 | TRBJ2-3 | - | TRBV19 | CASSMTPWEGRTDTQYF | TGTGCCAGTAGTATGACGCCGTGGGAGGGTAGAACAGATACGCAGTATTTT
- | TRBJ1-2 | - | TRBV19 | CASSILQTDYGYTF | TGTGCCAGTAGTATACTCCAGACAGACTATGGCTACACCTTC
- | TRBJ2-2 | few | TRBV4-1 | CASSQVFKGYGELFF | TGCGCCAGCAGCCAAGTTTTTAAGGGGTACGGGGAGCTGTTTTTT
- | TRBJ2-1 | - | TRBV7-3 | CASSPQRDNNEQFF | TGTGCCAGCAGCCCGCAGCGGGACAACAATGAGCAGTTCTTC
- | TRBJ2-7 | - | TRBV4-1 | CASSQARTGSEQYF | TGCGCCAGCAGCCAAGCACGAACAGGGAGCGAGCAGTACTTC
TRBD1 | TRBJ2-2 | - | TRBV6-1 | CASSGQGATGELFF | TGTGCCAGCAGTGGACAGGGGGCTACCGGGGAGCTGTTTTTT
- | TRBJ1-4 | once | TRBV28 | CGSGGGGSREKLFF | TGTGGAAGCGGGGGCGGGGGATCAAGGGAAAAACTGTTTTTT
- | TRBJ2-2 | - | TRBV7-2 | CASSLGGGGLFF | TGTGCCAGCAGCTTAGGCGGAGGCGGCCTGTTTTTT
TRBD2 | TRBJ2-7 | - | TRBV5-4 | CASSLAAGGSYEQYF | TGTGCCAGCAGCTTGGCAGCCGGGGGGTCCTACGAGCAGTACTTC
- | TRBJ1-5 | - | TRBV28 | CASSLRGSRPQHF | TGTGCCAGCAGTTTACGGGGGAGCCGGCCCCAGCATTTT
- | TRBJ1-1 | - | TRBV19 | CASRLQGRNAEAFF | TGTGCCAGTAGGCTTCAGGGGAGAAATGCTGAAGCTTTCTTT
- | TRBJ1-4 | - | TRBV11-2 | CASSLGQQPEKLFF | TGTGCCAGCAGCTTGGGGCAGCAACCAGAAAAACTGTTTTTT
- | TRBJ2-2 | - | TRBV21-1 | CASSGTGGTGELFF | TGTGCCAGCAGCGGGACGGGGGGAACCGGGGAGCTGTTTTTT
TRBD1 | TRBJ2-7 | - | TRBV11-2 | CASSPTLGGQGWYEQYF | TGTGCCAGCAGCCCAACGTTGGGGGGACAGGGGTGGTACGAGCAGTACTTC
- | TRBJ1-5 | - | TRBV7-8 | CASSLEITGYQPQHF | TGTGCCAGCAGCTTAGAGATCACCGGTTATCAGCCCCAGCATTTT
TRBD1 | TRBJ2-6 | once | TRBV5-8 | CASSASPGQGASGANVLTF | TGTGCCAGCAGCGCCTCCCCGGGACAGGGGGCATCTGGGGCCAACGTCCTGACTTTC
TRBD2 | TRBJ2-7 | - | TRBV19 | CASSIEFGSVGLGTYEQYF | TGTGCCAGTAGTATAGAATTCGGTTCTGTCGGACTAGGGACCTACGAGCAGTACTTC
TRBD1 | TRBJ1-2 | - | TRBV28 | CASRPDRVKGYTF | TGTGCCAGCAGACCGGACAGGGTAAAAGGCTACACCTTC
TRBD2 | TRBJ2-1 | once | TRBV7-7 | CASSPGGSYYNEQFF | TGTGCCAGCAGCCCGGGGGGGAGTTACTACAATGAGCAGTTCTTC
TRBD1 | TRBJ2-7 | - | TRBV6-5 | CASSYSRDSSYEQYF | TGTGCCAGCAGTTACTCGAGGGACAGTTCCTACGAGCAGTACTTC
- | TRBJ2-3 | - | TRBV5-6 | CASSPRVRTYSTDTQYF | TGTGCCAGCAGCCCGAGGGTCCGGACCTATAGCACAGATACGCAGTATTTT
- | TRBJ2-7 | - | TRBV28 | CASSFGPGAGEQYF | TGTGCCAGCAGTTTTGGCCCTGGGGCGGGGGAGCAGTACTTC
- | TRBJ2-3 | - | TRBV19 | CASSIDEDRADTQYF | TGTGCCAGTAGTATAGACGAGGATCGCGCAGATACGCAGTATTTT